This T cell receptor beta chain was observed in a study of technical replicates of blood from several donors. The CDR3 totals 16 residues. V was pared by 3 bases and J by 0 bases, with 11 bases between. The germline V gene has CDR1 SGHTA and CDR2 FQGNSA. This clone was seen a single time. Repertoires were generated with immunoSEQ multiplex PCR, while TCRdb's copy carries only in-frame clones and drops some. The sample records roughly 62,000 clones, 91% being singletons. The rearrangement uses TRBV7-2 and TRBJ1-4; D is perhaps TRBD1 (6 bases). This clonotype originated in a human donor in good health. Some clones in this sample may be carry-over from other donors' samples. Source material: PBMCs. The CDR3 is CASSLDSIATNEKLFF. As DNA, the CDR3 is TGTGCCAGCAGCTTGGACAGTATTGCAACTAATGAAAAACTGTTTTTT.